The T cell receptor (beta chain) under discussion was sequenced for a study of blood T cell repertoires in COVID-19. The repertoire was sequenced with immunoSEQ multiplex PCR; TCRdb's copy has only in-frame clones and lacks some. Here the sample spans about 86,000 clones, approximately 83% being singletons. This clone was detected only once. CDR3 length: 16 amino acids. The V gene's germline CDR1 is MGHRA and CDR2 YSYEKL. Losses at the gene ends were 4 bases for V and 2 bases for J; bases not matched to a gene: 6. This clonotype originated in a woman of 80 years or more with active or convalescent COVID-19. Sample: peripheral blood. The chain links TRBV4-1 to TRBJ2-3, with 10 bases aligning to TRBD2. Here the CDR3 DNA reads TGCGCCAGCAGCCGTACTAGCGGGACGGTCACAGATACGCAGTATTTT. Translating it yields CASSRTSGTVTDTQYF.